This TCR beta chain was identified during a study of T cells in Graves' hyperthyroidism and ophthalmopathy. Study-wide points: In the blood, most expanded thyroid clonotypes above 0.001 appeared as well. A model built on 13 V-J features separated ophthalmopathy from stable hyperthyroidism.

This clonotype was detected many times. Its cognate antigen is unknown. Germline V gene sequence: CDR1 KGHSH, CDR2 LQKENI. With V trimmed by 3 bases and J by 4 bases, 0 bases remained unmatched. The CDR3 extends over 13 amino acids. Amplification of TCR beta CDR3 regions used RNA as the template. The TCR CDR3 was amplified in a first-round RT-PCR using the HTBI primer set. TCRdb re-derived calls from the multiplex PCR reads in MiXCR, one entry per CDR3 protein. This table holds a few hundred thousand distinct CDR3 sequences, roughly 23% found once. Across 18 months, stable Graves' hyperthyroidism was marked by no progression to ophthalmopathy. Each diagnosis was grounded in clinical symptoms, serum thyroxine and TRAb, thyroid ultrasound, and orbital computed tomography.

The chain has TRBV18 and TRBJ2-3, with 8 bases lining up with TRBD1. The receptor was derived from a woman aged 45-65 years with Graves' hyperthyroidism. The specimen was blood. The CDR3 DNA follows: TGTGCCAGCTCACCGACAGGGGCAGATACGCAGTATTTT. Translating it yields CASSPTGADTQYF.